This T cell receptor beta chain comes out of a study of T cells in Graves' hyperthyroidism and ophthalmopathy. Study findings and constraints: Blood samples included most of the expanded thyroid clonotypes exceeding 0.001.

Regions amplified from RNA transcripts were the TCR beta CDR3 regions. A set of HTBI primers served as the primers for a first-round RT-PCR of the TCR CDR3. TCRdb re-derived calls from the multiplex PCR reads in MiXCR, one entry per CDR3 protein. The sample lists fewer than 300,000 distinct CDR3 sequences; less than 30% were seen once. This clonotype has a count of ten or more. Its cognate antigen is unknown. Patients with uncontrolled infections, other autoimmune diseases, pregnancy or lactation were excluded. In making diagnoses, clinical symptoms, serum thyroxine and TRAb, thyroid ultrasound and orbital computed tomography were all used. Out of around 10 ml of fresh peripheral blood came the PBMCs. This CDR3 has 13 residues. CDR1 is MNHNS and CDR2 is SASEGT in the germline V gene.

This chain links TRBV6-1 with TRBJ1-5, with TRBD1 as a possible D gene (5 bases). Sample: blood. The sequence was obtained from a man between 40 and 49 years old with Graves' hyperthyroidism that later progressed to Graves' ophthalmopathy. The DNA of the CDR3 is TGTGCAGGAAGCGACAGTAGCAATCAGCCCCAGCATTTT. Its translation: CAGSDSSNQPQHF.